Each of the 12 T cell receptor beta chains below was sequenced from the same sample in a study of T cells in Graves' hyperthyroidism and ophthalmopathy. Amplified regions were TCR beta CDR3 sequences from RNA transcripts. Initially, a first-round RT-PCR of the TCR CDR3 employed the HTBI primer set. TCRdb re-called the multiplex PCR reads with MiXCR, one entry per CDR3 protein. Here the sample spans around 690,000 distinct CDR3 sequences, 17% being singletons. The sequenced sample was blood. The receptors were sampled from a man between 45 and 60 years old with Graves' hyperthyroidism.

Ten or more counts support this clonotype. The V gene is TRBV28, the J gene TRBJ2-1, with 15 bases fitting TRBD2. J was trimmed by 8 bases and V by 3 bases; bases with no gene match: 8. Germline V gene data show CDR1 as MDHEN and CDR2 as SYDVKM. This CDR3 is built from 17 residues. Written as DNA, the CDR3 is TGTGCCAGCAGTTTTGGACTAGCGGGAGGGTTTGGCTATGAGCAGTTCTTC. It encodes CASSFGLAGGFGYEQFF.

The rearrangement joins TRBV7-2 to TRBJ2-7; D not resolved. This CDR3 has 16 residues. Trimming took 1 base from V and 0 from J, leaving 13 bases between them. CDR1 is SGHTA, CDR2 FQGNSA, per germline. The CDR3 bases are TGTGCCAGCAGCTTAGGGTTCCGAGACTTCTCCTACGAGCAGTACTTC. This gives the protein CASSLGFRDFSYEQYF.

The chain links TRBV7-9 to TRBJ1-4; 7 nucleotides line up with TRBD1. J lost 10 bases, V lost 4 bases, and 6 bases had no gene match. Germline V gene sequence: CDR1 SEHNR, CDR2 FQNEAQ (reference sequence). This CDR3 comprises 13 residues. The CDR3 sequence: CASSSSGQRKLFF. In DNA form, the CDR3 reads TGTGCCAGCAGCTCTTCGGGACAGCGAAAACTGTTTTTT.

Regarding this clonotype: A clone one base away is much larger, so this may be a read error. The chain carries TRBV6-1 and TRBJ2-7; unclear D gene. Germline values: CDR1 MNHNS, CDR2 SASEGT. V was cut by 3 bases and J by 3 bases, with 15 bases left in between. The CDR3 is 15 residues long. CDR3 sequence (DNA): TGTGCCAGCAGTGACTGGGGTGAGGCAGACTACGAGCAGTACTTC. It is translated as CASSDWGEADYEQYF.

The sample holds a few counts of this clonotype. Possible read error: a much larger clone is one base away. The chain links TRBV12-3 or TRBV12-4 to TRBJ2-2, with unresolved D. Trimming took 0 bases from V and 1 from J, leaving 9 bases between them. There are 16 residues in the CDR3. The CDR3 is CASSLAGPGNTGELFF. The CDR3 bases are TGTGCCAGCAGTTTAGCCGGTCCAGGGAACACCGGGGAGCTGTTTTTT.

The rearrangement joins TRBV19 to TRBJ2-1; D is possibly TRBD2 (5 bases). V gave up 8 bases and J gave up 0 bases, with 20 bases separating them. This CDR3 has 17 residues. The germline V gene has CDR1 LNHDA and CDR2 SQIVND (reference sequence). CDR3 DNA sequence: TGTGCCAGTTCGGCGGGCGTGGGATTGAGCTCCTACAATGAGCAGTTCTTC. Translating it yields CASSAGVGLSSYNEQFF.

The chain links TRBV29-1 to TRBJ2-2; 11 bases align to TRBD2. The CDR3 runs 17 residues. The ends lost 7 bases at V and 2 bases at J; junction bases unmatched: 12. Looked up from germline, CDR1 is SQVTM and CDR2 is ANQGSEA. CDR3 DNA: TGCAGCGCCTCCGGGACTAGCGGATACCCTAACACCGGGGAGCTGTTTTTT. Protein product: CSASGTSGYPNTGELFF.

V gene TRBV9 combines with J gene TRBJ2-1; 7 bases map to TRBD1. The CDR3 extends over 15 amino acids. V trimming: 4 bases; J trimming: 3 bases; junction bases outside the gene matches: 7. CDR1 SGDLS and CDR2 YYNGEE come from the germline V gene. CDR3: CASSLRDRFYNEQFF. CDR3 DNA sequence: TGTGCCAGCAGCCTCCGGGACAGATTCTACAATGAGCAGTTCTTC.

In this sample, this clonotype turned up a few times. The chain employs TRBV20-1 and TRBJ2-1; 10 nucleotides align to TRBD2. This CDR3 comprises 15 residues. Germline V CDR1 and CDR2: DFQATT, SNEGSKA (reference sequence). With 8 bases clipped from V and 4 bases from J, the junction kept 11 bases outside the gene matches. CDR3 in amino acids: CSTGPPGLAYNEQFF. Written as DNA, the CDR3 is TGCAGTACTGGACCCCCGGGACTAGCGTACAATGAGCAGTTCTTC.

The chain joins TRBV9 to TRBJ1-2; tentative D call: TRBD1 (5 bases). Between the trimmed V and J ends, which lost 4 bases and 4 bases, there was a span of 17 bases. The V gene's germline CDR1 is SGDLS and CDR2 YYNGEE. This CDR3 comprises 15 residues. As DNA, the CDR3 is TGTGCCAGCAGCCAGTTGGACAAAATTATCTATGGCTACACCTTC. It yields the protein CASSQLDKIIYGYTF.

This clonotype has more than one count but fewer than ten. V gene TRBV14 combines with J gene TRBJ2-1, with TRBD1 as a possible D gene (6 bases). Germline V lookup: CDR1 SGHDN, CDR2 FVKESK. This CDR3 spans 13 amino acids. V lost 6 bases to trimming and J lost 9 bases, with 15 bases between them. The CDR3 DNA follows: TGTGCCAGCAGTCTTCCAGGGGATAGTGAGCAGTTCTTC. It codes for CASSLPGDSEQFF.

The chain combines TRBV19 with TRBJ2-1, with a weak D call TRBD1 (5 bases). This CDR3 region has 13 residues. V lost 3 bases and J 9 bases, leaving 12 bases between the germline ends. Per the germline V gene, CDR1 is LNHDA and CDR2 is SQIVND (reference sequence). The CDR3 spells CASSMVAGPEQFF. CDR3 bases: TGTGCCAGTAGTATGGTTGCAGGGCCTGAGCAGTTCTTC.